This T cell receptor beta chain came from a study of cytomegalovirus exposure and HLA in healthy donors (dated by TCRdb to 2015 to 2018). A note on the overall study: An earlier analysis of more than 550 of the donors reported 250 to 350 Gb of sequence data and 90 million to 120 million unique TCR beta sequences obtained from some 170 million T cells. An early release that covered about 600 HLA-typed donors contained approximately 290 gigabases of sequencing data and 65 million to 100 million unique TCR sequences. The genetic ancestry cluster associated with self-reported Caucasian donors included roughly 84% of the 350 to 500 genotyped donors. The study aimed to test whether signatures of past pathogen exposure could be identified by cataloging public T cell receptors. Using immunosequencing, the study profiled T cell repertoires from 550 to 750 subjects and related those repertoires to cytomegalovirus serostatus. In addition to the first cohort of roughly 700 subjects, a separate validation cohort of 130 or so different subjects was used. High-throughput TCR immunosequencing, statistical association of individual TCRs with disease status, and machine learning were combined to predict cytomegalovirus infection status. To study patterns of TCR occurrence, a later analysis re-analyzed previously published TCR beta repertoires from hundreds of donors and added high-resolution HLA genotyping. In the later analysis, no new phenotypic data were used to find candidate immune exposures; instead, reliance was placed on TCR beta sequences and their occurrence across donors. To decide whether each TCR beta V gene segment behaved as functional or pseudogenic, an earlier analysis of some 600 of the donors relied on high-throughput TCR beta sequencing. Donor age, sex, ethnicity and CMV serostatus were compiled alongside the repertoire data. Genome-wide SNP genotypes for about 65% of the roughly 670 donors were used in a later genetic analysis, which treated that subset as a discovery cohort. All discovery cohort repertoires had been generated using a single sequencing platform. HLA typing included class I and class II loci at four-digit resolution. The number of donors typed differed by locus, with about 629-640 for A, B, C, DRB1 and DQB1, roughly 520 for DQA1, about 610 for DPA1, and approximately 470 for DPB1. Several DR-DQ haplotypes were handled as single units for association and clustering because linkage in the cohort was strong. On average, over 200,000 unique TCR beta nucleotide sequences were sequenced per donor among a few hundred genotyped donors of the cohort, with roughly 20% of those sequences being non-productive. The study at large found these results: It was suggested by the authors that the approach could potentially be generalized to other disease states and immunological phenotypes. The study listed 170 or so TCR beta chains as associated with cytomegalovirus. Specific HLA alleles were associated with 15,000 to 20,000 TCR beta sequences at a false discovery rate of 0.05 in a later analysis. According to a later analysis, TCR association rates differed among HLA loci, with DRB1 alleles showing the most associated TCRs and HLA-C alleles showing the fewest. The earlier analysis of approximately 590 of the donors excluded seventeen rarely observed V segments, including chromosome 9 orphons, because counts were too low. A later analysis found that HLA-associated TCR beta chains were more clonally expanded and had lower generation probabilities than equally common non-associated chains. Only TCR beta chains were sequenced in this cohort, and the absence of alpha or paired-chain data limited detectable features. The 87-base-pair reads could not distinguish some IMGT-functional V segments, including TRBV6-2 and TRBV6-3, so those segments were excluded. According to a later analysis, most CMV-associated TCR beta chains appeared to be HLA-restricted, and the HLA associations seemed to be driven largely by CMV exposure. Cytomegalovirus status was reported to be diagnosed by the classifier with high specificity and sensitivity in both the original and validation cohorts. In an earlier analysis of approximately 590 of the donors, most TCR beta V segments appeared in productive rearrangements about 87% or about 30% of the time, broadly matching IMGT annotations. Most TCR sequences were seen in very few donors, while some public TCRs were found in many individuals. CMV serostatus was the only immune exposure information available for the cohort. A cluster of highly shared sequence variants was judged likely to represent a technical artifact of the sequencing pipeline. A later analysis reported that several top co-occurrence clusters appeared linked to parvovirus B19, influenza, CMV and Epstein-Barr virus. According to a later genetic analysis, donors in an Asian-associated ancestry cluster had fewer N-insertions in productive TCRs than the approximately 650-donor mean. Presence/absence analyses assumed roughly uniform sequencing depth across donors, an assumption that may not hold. A further reported finding was that TCR beta sequences accurately predicted the HLA-A and HLA-B alleles for most subjects in the first cohort. When HLA alleles, especially DR and DQ, strongly co-occurred, TCR associations were difficult to assign to individual alleles. Correlated functional status among segregating V segments might be attributable to linkage disequilibrium, but an unknown experimental factor could not be ruled out. Because HLA typing was missing for some donors at each locus, association tests included only the typed subset. In vitro tests confirmed that a few of the cytomegalovirus-associated TCR beta chains recognize cytomegalovirus antigens. An association between a missense DCLRE1C variant and V-gene and J-gene trimming of TCR beta chains was found in a later genetic analysis and replicated in an independent cohort.

To prepare the library, the immunoSEQ multiplex PCR assay was applied. For the multiplex PCR, a mixture combining 60 forward primers for TCR Vbeta segments and 13 reverse primers for TCR Jbeta segments was used. The CDR3 region of rearranged TCR beta genes was amplified from genomic DNA with a multiplex PCR assay. The Illumina HiSeq System was used to sequence the amplified TCR beta libraries as 87-base-pair reads. The original methods were these. A later analysis counted about 80 million unique TCR beta chains across the 666 repertoires, and 10 million to 11 million of these chains were shared by at least two donors. To remove PCR and sequencing errors, raw reads were error-corrected and collapsed into unique sequences using a nearest-neighbor algorithm that merged closely related sequences. CDR3 sequences were aligned to IMGT reference sequences to assign V, D and J gene segments. For a sequence to be retained, a match of at least six nucleotides to both a V gene segment and a J gene segment was required. Rearrangements were called productive when the CDR3 lacked stop codons and stayed in frame with V and J; all others were non-productive. CDR3 was defined according to IMGT convention as the region running from the second conserved V-encoded cysteine to the conserved J-encoded phenylalanine. Sequences without an unambiguous match to a single V gene segment were excluded from the earlier analysis of 500 to 700 of the donors. An earlier analysis of a few hundred of the donors called V segments functional above 56.7% productive rearrangements and segregating when the between-donor standard deviation exceeded 5%. A statistical classification framework was developed to diagnose cytomegalovirus status using the catalog of TCR beta chain sequences. In a later analysis, V and J genes were assigned by comparing TCR nucleotide sequences against IMGT/GENE-DB human TR gene sequences. In a later analysis, CDR3 sequences and most-parsimonious VDJ recombination scenarios were assigned using the TCRdist pipeline. In a later analysis, each TCR beta chain was defined by its CDR3 amino acid sequence together with its V-gene family, and reads without a unique V-gene family were excluded. To address suspected cross-contamination and a sequencing artifact, a later analysis removed around 590 highly shared, low-generation-probability nucleotide sequences. In a later analysis, a clonal expansion index was calculated for each public chain from normalized within-repertoire ranks of inferred template counts. In a later analysis, generation probabilities were computed with a VDJ recombination model fitted to out-of-frame rearrangements, and the resulting probabilities were checked against IGoR. Hypergeometric tests were used in a later analysis to score TCR-TCR, TCR-HLA and TCR-CMV co-occurrence, with a repertoire-size bias correction applied to the TCR pairs. In a later analysis, false discovery rates were estimated by permuting HLA or CMV assignments 20 times. In a later analysis, co-occurring TCRs were grouped using DBSCAN, and TCRdist sequence similarity was added for clustering within HLA-allele-positive subsets. For co-occurrence clustering, repertoires with fewer than 30,000 or more than 120,000 public chains were excluded, along with five or six repertoires with anomalous nucleotide sharing. The immuneACCESS repertoire file appears here via TCRdb, limited to in-frame rearrangements. These files lack a portion of the clones; in checked studies, under half of the deficit traces to unresolved V genes, and the cause of the others is not known. The D gene and trimming were derived from the DNA, and the V and J assignments and clone size from that table. This sample lists some 210,000 clones; over 70% were detected once. The top ten clonotypes cover 1.3% of the sample.

Via the germline V gene (reference sequence), CDR1 is SEHNR and CDR2 FQNEAQ. The germline V and J ends show losses of 1 base and 6 bases respectively, and no gene match explains 7 bases of the junction. The CDR3 spans 17 residues, from the cysteine through the phenylalanine. This entry keeps only the CDR3 DNA: 51 bases, framed from base 1. As regards this clone: Its binding antigen is unknown. No base qualities exist here, and no much larger clone lies one base off it.

In total, 666 healthy bone marrow donors made up the cohort. All cohort members were sampled while nominally healthy, although unrecorded immune exposures were likely present. The donor tested CMV seronegative and was one of the 352 seronegative cohort members. Each donor provided a peripheral blood sample, and peripheral blood mononuclear cells were used for TCR beta sequencing. The Qiagen DNeasy Blood Extraction Kit was used to extract genomic DNA from the blood cell samples. The sample consisted of PBMCs. The rearranged segments are TRBV7-9 and TRBJ2-1; 12 middle bases align to TRBD2. This receptor was identified in a man aged 25-45 years in good health and CMV-seronegative. In nucleotide form, the sequence is TGTGCCAGCAGCTTAGGGGCTAGCGGGGGGGCGGCCAATGAGCAGTTCTTC. Its amino acids are CASSLGASGGAANEQFF.